Following are 28 T cell receptor beta chains from one sample sequenced in a study of shared clonotypes between healthy human individuals. TCRdb's copy holds only in-frame clones and misses some; the assay was immunoSEQ multiplex PCR. The sample carries 2 million to 2.5 million clones, 85% to 95% recorded once. What was sequenced was naive CD4+ T cells sorted from blood. Documented subset: CD45RA+ positively selected. All receptors derive from a man aged 18 to 30 in good health.

The CDR3 DNA reads as TGTGCCAGCAGCACTTCTTACTATGGCTACACCTTC. It is translated as CASSTSYYGYTF. The chain joins TRBV6-6 to TRBJ1-2; D unresolved. V gave up 6 bases and J gave up 3 bases, with 8 bases separating them. The CDR3 runs 12 residues. Germline V gives CDR1 MNHNY, CDR2 SVGAGI (reference sequence).

This clone was picked up one time. In the same sample, other DNA sequences code for this CDR3. The chain carries TRBV11-2 and TRBJ2-1; D is tentatively TRBD1 or TRBD2 (6 bases each). This CDR3 has 14 amino acids. Trimming took off 8 bases at V and 4 bases at J, with 15 bases between the two ends. The germline V gene has CDR1 SGHAT and CDR2 FQNNGV. The CDR3 sequence is CASGVSGAYNEQFF. The CDR3, as DNA: TGTGCCAGCGGGGTGTCGGGGGCGTACAATGAGCAGTTCTTC.

The rearrangement uses TRBV4-1 and TRBJ2-3, with no clear D. The CDR3 runs to 15 residues. Per the germline V gene, CDR1 is MGHRA and CDR2 is YSYEKL. V was clipped by 1 base and J by 1 base, with 9 bases between them. The CDR3 region is CASSQVKSGTDTQYF. For the CDR3, the DNA is TGCGCCAGCAGCCAAGTTAAGTCAGGCACAGATACGCAGTATTTT.

The chain recombines TRBV11-3 with TRBJ2-1; 8 bases fit TRBD1. CDR3 length equals 15 residues. CDR1 and CDR2 from the germline V gene are SGHNT and YENEEA. The V and J ends lost 5 bases and 4 bases, in that order; junction bases with no gene match: 7. CDR3 nucleotides: TGTGCCAGCAGCGCACAGGGGGGCAAATACAATGAGCAGTTCTTC. Protein product: CASSAQGGKYNEQFF.

In DNA, the CDR3 is TGTGCTAGTGGTTTGACAGGGAAGGAGACCCAGTACTTC. It encodes CASGLTGKETQYF. The genes are TRBV12-5 and TRBJ2-5; D is possibly TRBD1 (6 bases). This CDR3 is 13 amino acids long. Germline assignment: CDR1 LGHNT and CDR2 FRNRAP. Trimming cost V 2 bases and J 5 bases, with 9 bases left between them.

This chain joins TRBV2 and TRBJ2-7, with a possible D match to TRBD2 (5 bases). Trimming removed 6 bases at V and 6 bases at J, with 18 bases between. CDR3 size: 14 residues. CDR1 is SNHLY, CDR2 FYNNEI, per germline. CDR3 in amino acids: CASRVLRLALEQYF. CDR3 nucleotides: TGTGCCAGCAGGGTGCTTAGGCTAGCACTCGAGCAGTACTTC. Full variable domain (rest looked up from reference TRBV2 and TRBJ2-7): EPEVTQTPSHQVTQMGQEVILRCVPISNHLYFYWYRQILGQKVEFLVSFYNNEISEKSEIFDDQFSVERPDGSNFTLKIRSTKLEDSAMYFCASRVLRLALEQYFGPGTRLTVT.

With respect to this clone: This specimen includes other DNA sequences encoding the same CDR3. The CDR3 sequence: CASSPQLNTEAFF. The CDR3 DNA reads TGTGCCAGCTCACCACAGTTGAACACTGAAGCTTTCTTT. The chain joins TRBV18 to TRBJ1-1; D gene ambiguous. The V end was cut by 1 base, the J end by 0 bases, with 3 bases between. CDR3 length: 13 amino acids. Germline V gene data show CDR1 as KGHSH and CDR2 as LQKENI.

The chain recombines TRBV4-1 with TRBJ2-5; 9 bases are a match to TRBD2. Germline V gene sequence: CDR1 MGHRA, CDR2 YSYEKL. The CDR3 runs to 16 residues. The V and J ends lost 0 bases and 4 bases, in that order; junction bases with no gene match: 6. The CDR3 spells CASSQDGAGGVETQYF. DNA for the CDR3: TGCGCCAGCAGCCAAGACGGCGCGGGAGGGGTAGAGACCCAGTACTTC.

The V and J genes are TRBV18 and TRBJ1-2; D not certain. With 3 bases removed from V and 8 bases from J, the gap between germline ends came to 13 bases. Germline-derived CDR1 and CDR2 are KGHSH and LQKENI. The CDR3 consists of 13 residues. CDR3 coding DNA: TGTGCCAGCTCACCGACGCGCCAGGAGGGCTACACCTTC. Its translation: CASSPTRQEGYTF. Full variable domain (remainder filled in from reference TRBV18 and TRBJ1-2): NAGVMQNPRHLVRRRGQEARLRCSPMKGHSHVYWYRQLPEEGLKFMVYLQKENIIDESGMPKERFSAEFPKEGPSILRIQQVVRGDSAAYFCASSPTRQEGYTFGSGTRLTVV.

About this clone: Other nucleotide sequences from this sample produce the same CDR3. The chain links TRBV14 to TRBJ1-4; the match to TRBD1 covers 8 bases. J was trimmed by 7 bases and V by 8 bases; bases with no gene match: 18. The germline V gene has CDR1 SGHDN and CDR2 FVKESK. This CDR3 contains 17 residues. The chain's CDR3 is CASARTGRVGGGEKLFF. The CDR3 nucleotides read TGTGCCAGCGCTCGGACAGGGCGAGTGGGGGGCGGTGAAAAACTGTTTTTT. Supplemented by reference TRBV14 and TRBJ1-4, the full variable domain reads EAGVTQFPSHSVIEKGQTVTLRCDPISGHDNLYWYRRVMGKEIKFLLHFVKESKQDESGMPNNRFLAERTGGTYSTLKVQPAELEDSGVYFCASARTGRVGGGEKLFFGSGTQLSVL.

The chain employs TRBV5-1 and TRBJ2-2; D unclear. Germline CDR1 is SGHRS and CDR2 is YFSETQ. The V end lost 6 bases, the J end lost 2 bases, and 14 bases lay between the germline ends. The CDR3 loop spans 15 amino acids. The CDR3 protein is CASTTFGVNTGELFF. In DNA form, the CDR3 reads TGCGCCAGCACTACCTTTGGGGTAAACACCGGGGAGCTGTTTTTT.

The rearrangement uses TRBV18 and TRBJ2-1; a possible D gene is TRBD2 (7 bases). This CDR3 has 16 amino acids. The germline CDR1 and CDR2 sequences are KGHSH and LQKENI. Trimming removed 3 bases at V and 3 bases at J, with 15 bases between. CDR3 sequence: CASSPLGGGGYNEQFF. CDR3 sequence (DNA): TGTGCCAGCTCACCCCTCGGGGGAGGGGGCTACAATGAGCAGTTCTTC.

This chain joins TRBV5-6 and TRBJ1-1, with D perhaps matching TRBD1 (5 bases). The CDR3 runs to 17 residues. Trimming left V 0 bases short and J 1 base short, with 16 bases between. Per germline, CDR1 SGHDT and CDR2 YYEEEE. The CDR3 region has the DNA TGTGCCAGCAGCTTGGGAGGGGCGCGGGTTCCGAACACTGAAGCTTTCTTT. It yields the protein CASSLGGARVPNTEAFF. The entire variable domain, with the rest obtained from reference TRBV5-6 and TRBJ1-1, is as follows: DAGVTQSPTHLIKTRGQQVTLRCSPKSGHDTVSWYQQALGQGPQFIFQYYEEEERQRGNFPDRFSGHQFPNYSSELNVNALLLGDSALYLCASSLGGARVPNTEAFFGQGTRLTVV.

The chain couples TRBV7-2 to TRBJ2-1; D is uncertain. The CDR3 has 15 residues. Germline V gene data show CDR1 as SGHTA and CDR2 as FQGNSA. The V and J ends lost 6 bases and 0 bases respectively, with 12 bases between them. The CDR3 DNA follows: TGTGCCAGCAGTCCCCTATATAGCTCCTACAATGAGCAGTTCTTC. Amino acids: CASSPLYSSYNEQFF.

The chain couples TRBV6-6 to TRBJ1-2; D remains ambiguous. Trimming cost V 8 bases and J 3 bases, with 13 bases left between them. The CDR3 length is 13 residues. Germline CDR1 and CDR2: MNHNY and SVGAGI (reference sequence). This CDR3 reads CASHLGRDYGYTF. Written as DNA, the CDR3 is TGTGCCAGCCACTTAGGGAGAGACTATGGCTACACCTTC.

The chain is built from TRBV6-1 and TRBJ2-7; no firm D call. The CDR3 has 15 residues. CDR1 and CDR2 (germline): MNHNS, SASEGT. Trimming left V 0 bases short and J 1 base short, with 10 bases between. The DNA of the CDR3 is TGTGCCAGCAGTGAAGCCTGGACGGTATCCTACGAGCAGTACTTC. It yields the protein CASSEAWTVSYEQYF.

V is TRBV5-1 and J is TRBJ1-6; the D is unclear. The V end was cut by 0 bases, the J end by 13 bases, with 8 bases between. CDR1 SGHRS and CDR2 YFSETQ come from the germline V gene. This CDR3 spans 12 amino acids. The CDR3 region has the DNA TGCGCCAGCAGCTTGGAAACCTTCCCCCTCCACTTT. This sequence encodes CASSLETFPLHF. The full variable domain, with the rest looked up from reference TRBV5-1 and TRBJ1-6, is KAGVTQTPRYLIKTRGQQVTLSCSPISGHRSVSWYQQTPGQGLQFLFEYFSETQRNKGNFPGRFSGRQFSNSRSEMNVSTLELGDSALYLCASSLETFPLHFGNGTRLTVT.

This clone was found once. The rearrangement uses TRBV6-1 and TRBJ2-5, with 7 bases matching TRBD1. Per germline, CDR1 MNHNS and CDR2 SASEGT. The CDR3 runs to 15 residues. The V segment lost 6 bases and the J segment 1 base; nucleotides outside the gene matches: 8. The CDR3 region is CASRQQGKPQETQYF. In DNA form, the CDR3 reads TGTGCCAGCAGGCAACAGGGGAAACCCCAAGAGACCCAGTACTTC.

This chain joins TRBV30 and TRBJ2-7, with 9 nucleotides matching TRBD2. The CDR3 is made up of 13 amino acids. In germline, CDR1 is GTSNPN, CDR2 SVGIG (reference sequence). Losses at the gene ends were 2 bases for V and 7 bases for J; bases not matched to a gene: 6. CDR3 nucleotides: TGTGCCTGGAGTATAGCGGGAGTAAGGGAGCAGTACTTC. Translated: CAWSIAGVREQYF. The full variable domain, in which reference TRBV30 and TRBJ2-7 provide the parts outside the CDR3, is SQTIHQWPATLVQPVGSPLSLECTVEGTSNPNLYWYRQAAGRGLQLLFYSVGIGQISSEVPQNLSASRPQDRQFILSSKKLLLSDSGFYLCAWSIAGVREQYFGPGTRLTVT.

The V and J genes are TRBV7-6 and TRBJ2-6, with D hard to call. Trimming shortened V by 1 base and J by 1 base, and 5 bases separated the two germline ends. CDR1 and CDR2 (germline): SGHVS, FNYEAQ. The CDR3 has 15 residues. The CDR3 loop is CASSLVGSGANVLTF. The CDR3 nucleotides read TGTGCCAGCAGCTTAGTAGGATCTGGGGCCAACGTCCTGACTTTC.

V and J are TRBV2 and TRBJ1-4; the D gene is possibly TRBD1 (6 bases). Germline V gene data show CDR1 as SNHLY and CDR2 as FYNNEI. V lost 11 bases and J 0 bases, leaving 19 bases between the germline ends. The CDR3 length is 16 residues. In DNA, the CDR3 is TGTGCCCAAAAGGTTCAGGGGAGGTCAACTAATGAAAAACTGTTTTTT. Amino acids: CAQKVQGRSTNEKLFF. Using reference TRBV2 and TRBJ1-4 for the parts outside the CDR3, the full variable domain is EPEVTQTPSHQVTQMGQEVILRCVPISNHLYFYWYRQILGQKVEFLVSFYNNEISEKSEIFDDQFSVERPDGSNFTLKIRSTKLEDSAMYFCAQKVQGRSTNEKLFFGSGTQLSVL.

V usage is TRBV28 and J usage is TRBJ1-2, with TRBD1 matching over 7 bases. Germline assignment: CDR1 MDHEN and CDR2 SYDVKM. V dropped 6 bases and J dropped 4; count of bases not matched to a gene: 11. The CDR3 consists of 15 residues. The CDR3: CASRGIGTEFYGYTF. The DNA of the CDR3 is TGTGCCAGCAGAGGGATCGGGACAGAGTTCTATGGCTACACCTTC.

A note on this clone: This same CDR3 is encoded by further DNA sequences in the sample. The CDR3 nucleotides are TGTGCCAGCAGCCTAGGTGGGGGACCCTACGAGCAGTACTTC. It codes for CASSLGGGPYEQYF. This chain links TRBV7-2 with TRBJ2-7, with D perhaps matching TRBD1 or TRBD2 (5 bases each). Germline V CDR1 and CDR2: SGHTA, FQGNSA. The CDR3 sequence is 14 residues long. Trimming took off 5 bases at V and 2 bases at J, with 13 bases between the two ends.

In its sample, this clone was seen once. The V call is TRBV5-6, the J call TRBJ2-2; 12 nucleotides line up with TRBD2. The CDR3 is made up of 17 amino acids. V trimming: 2 bases; J trimming: 6 bases; junction bases outside the gene matches: 8. The V gene's germline CDR1 is SGHDT and CDR2 YYEEEE. CDR3 bases: TGTGCCAGCAGCTTATATACTAGCGGGGGGAATGCCGGGGAGCTGTTTTTT. Translated: CASSLYTSGGNAGELFF.

V usage is TRBV10-3 and J usage is TRBJ1-2; the match to TRBD1 covers 7 bases. With V trimmed by 5 bases and J by 8 bases, 2 bases remained unmatched. Per the germline V gene, CDR1 is ENHRY and CDR2 is SYGVKD. The CDR3 runs to 11 residues. CDR3 region: CAISTGEGYTF. The CDR3 bases are TGTGCCATCAGTACAGGGGAGGGCTACACCTTC.

V usage is TRBV2 and J usage is TRBJ1-6, with 9 positions matching TRBD1. The CDR3 contains 14 residues. The germline CDR1 and CDR2 sequences are SNHLY and FYNNEI. Trimming removed 6 bases from V and 9 bases from J; junction bases left unmatched: 6. CDR3 residues: CASRTGGAASPLHF. CDR3 DNA: TGTGCCAGCAGAACAGGGGGCGCGGCTTCACCCCTCCACTTT.

The chain couples TRBV5-6 to TRBJ1-5; D may be TRBD1 (6 bases). The germline V and J ends were trimmed by 4 bases and 0 bases, with 14 bases remaining between them. The CDR3 consists of 16 residues. Germline CDR1 is SGHDT and CDR2 is YYEEEE. CDR3: CASSATTGFSNQPQHF. The CDR3 DNA reads as TGTGCCAGCAGCGCCACTACAGGGTTTAGCAATCAGCCCCAGCATTTT.

The chain recombines TRBV7-2 with TRBJ2-1; tentatively, D is TRBD1 (5 bases). Germline CDR1 and CDR2: SGHTA and FQGNSA. The CDR3 covers 14 residues. Trimming pared 5 bases from V and 2 bases from J, leaving 10 bases between. In nucleotides, the CDR3 is TGTGCCAGCAGCACTGGACATACCTACAATGAGCAGTTCTTC. It is translated as CASSTGHTYNEQFF.